Listed here are 29 T cell receptor beta chains from one sample, sequenced in a study of Ad26.COV2.S vaccination and SARS-CoV-2 variants. Treatment specified: around 19 received Ad26.COV2.S at low or high dose, single or two shots; roughly five received placebo; per-sample allocation not given. The investigators took samples on day 63 after the first vaccine or placebo injection. Assay: immunoSEQ multiplex PCR; the TCRdb copy retains only in-frame clones and omits some. This sample has about 400,000 clones, with 70% to 90% found just once. Material: peripheral blood, obtained in a trial of Ad26.COV2.S vaccine versus placebo. The receptors were sampled from a person between 18 and 65 years old who received the Ad26.COV2.S COVID-19 vaccine or a placebo.

The chain recombines TRBV27 with TRBJ2-6; D is undetermined. V was shortened by 3 bases and J by 0 bases, with 12 bases between the two germline ends. The CDR3 has 17 amino acids. Germline V gene lookup returns CDR1 MNHEY and CDR2 SMNVEV (reference sequence). The CDR3 nucleotides are TGTGCCAGCAGTTTCCAAGGACGGATCTCTGGGGCCAACGTCCTGACTTTC. Its translation: CASSFQGRISGANVLTF. Full variable domain (outside the CDR3, taken from reference TRBV27 and TRBJ2-6): EAQVTQNPRYLITVTGKKLTVTCSQNMNHEYMSWYRQDPGLGLRQIYYSMNVEVTDKGDVPEGYKVSRKEKRNFPLILESPSPNQTSLYFCASSFQGRISGANVLTFGAGSRLTVL.

This chain links TRBV11-3 with TRBJ2-5; D may correspond to TRBD1 or TRBD2 (5 bases each). CDR3 size: 13 residues. V was clipped by 5 bases and J by 5 bases, with 12 bases between them. The germline V gene encodes CDR1 SGHNT and CDR2 YENEEA. The CDR3 sequence: CASSGTNGETQYF. CDR3 bases: TGTGCCAGCAGCGGGACCAATGGGGAGACCCAGTACTTC.

A note on this clone: At one boundary the junction diverges from the germline segment, which might be a read error. The rearrangement links TRBV3-1 (or the pseudogene TRBV3-2) to TRBJ2-5; the match to TRBD2 covers 7 bases. The CDR3 is 15 amino acids. Germline CDR1 LGHDT, CDR2 YNNKEL (reference sequence). The CDR3 DNA is TGTGCCAGCAGCCACCCGGGACTAAACCAGGAGACCCAGTACTTC. Translating gives CASSHPGLNQETQYF.

The V call is TRBV7-9, the J call TRBJ2-7, with 8 bases matching TRBD1. Germline CDR1 SEHNR, CDR2 FQNEAQ (reference sequence). V gave up 5 bases and J gave up 2 bases; unmatched junction bases: 11. The CDR3 sequence is 16 residues long. The CDR3 sequence is CASSTVPGQATYEQYF. The CDR3 nucleotides read TGTGCCAGCAGCACCGTCCCGGGACAGGCGACCTACGAGCAGTACTTC.

The chain is built from TRBV5-4 and TRBJ1-1; 7 bases agree with TRBD1. V gave up 3 bases and J gave up 2 bases; unmatched junction bases: 7. CDR1 SGHNT and CDR2 YYREEE come from the germline V gene (reference sequence). CDR3 length: 15 amino acids. The CDR3 DNA reads as TGTGCCAGCAGCTGGACAGGCGAGGGTAACACTGAAGCTTTCTTT. Encoded protein: CASSWTGEGNTEAFF.

The V gene is TRBV5-1, the J gene TRBJ2-5; D is unclear. The germline V gene encodes CDR1 SGHRS and CDR2 YFSETQ. The CDR3 has 15 amino acids. The germline V and J ends were trimmed by 4 bases and 0 bases, with 13 bases remaining between them. CDR3 loop: CASSTTTEYQETQYF. CDR3 DNA: TGCGCCAGCAGCACCACGACTGAGTACCAAGAGACCCAGTACTTC.

The chain combines TRBV2 with TRBJ1-2; possible D gene TRBD1, 6 bases. Germline V CDR1 and CDR2: SNHLY, FYNNEI. The CDR3 is 17 residues long. V gave up 6 bases and J gave up 3 bases, with 23 bases separating them. Here the CDR3 reads CASRTGILSTAYYGYTF. As DNA, the CDR3 is TGTGCCAGCAGAACAGGGATACTCTCCACCGCATACTATGGCTACACCTTC.

The gene calls are TRBV7-2 and TRBJ1-4; D perhaps matches TRBD1 (5 bases). Germline V gene sequence: CDR1 SGHTA, CDR2 FQGNSA. The germline V and J ends were trimmed by 1 base and 11 bases, with 20 bases remaining between them. The CDR3 covers 16 residues. CDR3 loop: CASSLEVRDGRGKLFF. Here the CDR3 DNA reads TGTGCCAGCAGCTTAGAAGTGCGTGATGGGCGGGGGAAACTGTTTTTT. The complete variable domain, with remaining parts taken from reference TRBV7-2 and TRBJ1-4, reads GAGVSQSPSNKVTEKGKDVELRCDPISGHTALYWYRQSLGQGLEFLIYFQGNSAPDKSGLPSDRFSAERTGGSVSTLTIQRTQQEDSAVYLCASSLEVRDGRGKLFFGSGTQLSVL.

The genes are TRBV11-2 and TRBJ2-3, with 10 bases that match TRBD2. The germline gives CDR1 SGHAT, CDR2 FQNNGV. This CDR3 contains 15 residues. V was clipped by 5 bases and J by 4 bases; unmatched bases: 6. This chain's CDR3 is CASSGSGGAADTQYF. As DNA, the CDR3 is TGTGCCAGCAGCGGCAGCGGGGGGGCCGCAGATACGCAGTATTTT.

The V call is TRBV29-1, the J call TRBJ1-2, with 10 bases aligning to TRBD1. After removal of 1 base from V and 8 bases from J, the junction contained 10 bases not matched to a gene. CDR3 length: 15 amino acids. Germline loops: CDR1 SQVTM, CDR2 ANQGSEA. CDR3: CSVEARRQGASGYTF. The CDR3 DNA reads TGCAGCGTTGAAGCTCGGCGACAGGGGGCGTCCGGCTACACCTTC.

This clone was seen only once. This chain uses TRBV7-2 with TRBJ2-3, with TRBD2 identical over 9 bases. Trimming cost V 2 bases and J 4 bases; bases outside gene matches: 7. Per the germline V gene, CDR1 is SGHTA and CDR2 is FQGNSA. The CDR3 has 16 residues. The CDR3 protein is CASSLFGGGVPDTQYF. For the CDR3, the DNA is TGTGCCAGCAGCTTATTTGGCGGGGGGGTCCCAGATACGCAGTATTTT.

This clone has only one observation. V and J are TRBV16 and TRBJ2-1; TRBD2 agrees at 10 bases. V lost 4 bases and J lost 4; bases outside the gene matches: 7. The germline gives CDR1 KGHSY, CDR2 FQNENV. CDR3 length: 16 residues. This CDR3 reads CASSLHTSGTYNEQFF. As DNA, the CDR3 is TGTGCCAGCAGCCTCCATACTAGCGGGACGTACAATGAGCAGTTCTTC. Full variable domain (outside the CDR3, taken from reference TRBV16 and TRBJ2-1): GEEVAQTPKHLVRGEGQKAKLYCAPIKGHSYVFWYQQVLKNEFKFLISFQNENVFDETGMPKERFSAKCLPNSPCSLEIQATKLEDSAVYFCASSLHTSGTYNEQFFGPGTRLTVL.

This clone is a singleton in its sample. In DNA form, the CDR3 reads TGTGCCAGCAGCTTGTTTGGGCCGAGCTTCCAAGAGACCCAGTACTTC. It translates to CASSLFGPSFQETQYF. The chain recombines TRBV5-6 with TRBJ2-5; D is uncertain. Between the trimmed V and J ends, which lost 1 base and 1 base, there was a span of 14 bases. Germline CDR1 reads SGHDT; CDR2 reads YYEEEE. This CDR3 has 16 residues. Together with reference TRBV5-6 and TRBJ2-5, the CDR3 gives the full variable domain: DAGVTQSPTHLIKTRGQQVTLRCSPKSGHDTVSWYQQALGQGPQFIFQYYEEEERQRGNFPDRFSGHQFPNYSSELNVNALLLGDSALYLCASSLFGPSFQETQYFGPGTRLLVL.

The chain recombines TRBV3-1 (or the pseudogene TRBV3-2) with TRBJ2-2, with no clear D. Deletions cut 1 base from V and 1 base from J, with 19 bases between. Germline V lookup: CDR1 LGHDT, CDR2 YNNKEL (reference sequence). The CDR3 sequence is 19 residues long. The DNA of the CDR3 is TGTGCCAGCAGCCAAGTAAACACAAAAAACCGACTGAACACCGGGGAGCTGTTTTTT. It translates to CASSQVNTKNRLNTGELFF.

The gene calls are TRBV7-2 and TRBJ1-2; 9 bases line up with TRBD1. CDR1 and CDR2 from the germline V gene are SGHTA and FQGNSA. J was trimmed by 4 bases and V by 1 base; bases with no gene match: 7. The CDR3 has 16 residues. For the CDR3, the DNA is TGTGCCAGCAGCTTAGACACAGGGGGCTCCTCCTATGGCTACACCTTC. It is translated as CASSLDTGGSSYGYTF.

The rearrangement links TRBV7-2 to TRBJ1-3; TRBD1 might be the D (5 bases). The CDR3 spans 18 residues. Looked up from germline, CDR1 is SGHTA and CDR2 is FQGNSA. V was shortened by 5 bases and J by 0 bases, with 20 bases between the two germline ends. In DNA, the CDR3 is TGTGCCAGCAGCCTAAACCCTTCGGGACCGATCTCTGGAAACACCATATATTTT. Its translation: CASSLNPSGPISGNTIYF.

A word on this clone: The junction differs from germline at one of its ends, possibly a read error. The gene calls are TRBV6-5 and TRBJ2-1; tentatively, D is TRBD1 (6 bases). Per the germline V gene, CDR1 is MNHEY and CDR2 is SVGAGI. The CDR3 runs 11 residues. The CDR3 region is CASSTGSGVVF. The CDR3 coding sequence is TGTGCCAGCAGTACAGGGTCAGGGGTGGTCTTC.

The rearrangement joins TRBV27 to TRBJ2-7; the match to TRBD1 covers 7 bases. CDR1 is MNHEY and CDR2 is SMNVEV in the germline V gene (reference sequence). With 5 bases clipped from V and 0 bases from J, the junction kept 7 bases outside the gene matches. The CDR3 sequence is 15 residues long. DNA for the CDR3: TGTGCCAGCAGTGTGGGACAGCTAAGCTCCTACGAGCAGTACTTC. It yields the protein CASSVGQLSSYEQYF.

The CDR3 DNA reads TGTGCCAGCAGTTACCACCCAATGAACACTGAAGCTTTCTTT. It codes for CASSYHPMNTEAFF. The V call is TRBV6-5, the J call TRBJ1-1; D is uncertain. Germline values: CDR1 MNHEY, CDR2 SVGAGI. CDR3 length: 14 residues. V shed 2 bases and J shed 0 bases, with 7 bases lying between them.

The rearrangement links TRBV2 to TRBJ1-2; possibly TRBD1 for D (5 bases). The CDR3 loop spans 15 amino acids. Germline CDR1 reads SNHLY; CDR2 reads FYNNEI. V dropped 6 bases and J dropped 7 bases, with 21 bases sitting between them. The CDR3 DNA sequence: TGTGCCAGCAGCCTTTGGGGGGTGAGGGAGGGTGGCTACACCTTC. It codes for CASSLWGVREGGYTF.

The V call is TRBV6-5, the J call TRBJ2-7; tentatively, D is TRBD1 (6 bases). Germline loops: CDR1 MNHEY, CDR2 SVGAGI. V lost 0 bases, J lost 4 bases, and 7 bases lay in between. The CDR3 consists of 13 residues. Here the CDR3 reads CASSYSGQYEQYF. CDR3 DNA: TGTGCCAGCAGTTACTCAGGACAGTACGAGCAGTACTTC.

This clone was detected only once. The chain carries TRBV5-1 and TRBJ2-3; D call uncertain. V was clipped by 5 bases and J by 1 base, with 11 bases between them. The germline CDR1 and CDR2 sequences are SGHRS and YFSETQ. The CDR3 contains 14 residues. For the CDR3, the DNA is TGCGCCAGCAGTGAATTATCGGGCACAGATACGCAGTATTTT. Its protein is CASSELSGTDTQYF.

CDR3 in DNA: TGTGCCAGCAGTTTATACGGGACCTACGAGCAGTACTTC. Translated, it gives CASSLYGTYEQYF. V usage is TRBV12-3 or TRBV12-4 and J usage is TRBJ2-7, with D perhaps TRBD2 (5 bases). The CDR3 contains 13 residues. With 2 bases removed from V and 2 bases from J, the gap between germline ends came to 7 bases.

The rearrangement uses TRBV19 and TRBJ1-2; D may be TRBD1 (6 bases). The V gene lost 5 bases and the J gene lost 4 bases, with 11 bases spanning the gap. The germline V gene has CDR1 LNHDA and CDR2 SQIVND (reference sequence). There are 13 residues in the CDR3. The CDR3 sequence: CASSEGGGYGYTF. CDR3 in DNA: TGTGCCAGTAGTGAGGGGGGCGGCTATGGCTACACCTTC.

The chain recombines TRBV5-1 with TRBJ1-2, with D perhaps matching TRBD1 (5 bases). Trimming removed 4 bases from V and 2 bases from J, with 15 bases in between. Per the germline V gene, CDR1 is SGHRS and CDR2 is YFSETQ. This CDR3 has 15 amino acids. CDR3 residues: CASSLAQGHNYGYTF. DNA of the CDR3: TGCGCCAGCAGCCTGGCGCAGGGCCACAACTATGGCTACACCTTC.

The CDR3: CASSRDREGEQFF. The DNA of the CDR3 is TGTGCCAGCAGCCGGGACAGGGAAGGTGAGCAGTTCTTC. The chain combines TRBV11-3 with TRBJ2-1, with TRBD1 identical over 9 bases. Germline CDR1 reads SGHNT; CDR2 reads YENEEA. There are 13 residues in the CDR3. V was pared by 5 bases and J by 9 bases, with 5 bases of the junction left unmatched.

V usage is TRBV27 and J usage is TRBJ2-2; D is uncertain. Germline V lookup: CDR1 MNHEY, CDR2 SMNVEV (reference sequence). Trimming removed 7 bases at V and 0 bases at J, with 12 bases between. This CDR3 is built from 15 residues. DNA for the CDR3: TGTGCCAGCATGTACCTGGCCCCGAACACCGGGGAGCTGTTTTTT. This translates into CASMYLAPNTGELFF.

The CDR3 DNA is TGTGCCAGCAGCTTAGGGAGCAATGAGCAGTTCTTC. As protein: CASSLGSNEQFF. This chain connects TRBV11-2 to TRBJ2-1; D gene uncertain. Trimming removed 1 base from V and 6 bases from J, with 4 bases in between. The CDR3 sequence is 12 residues long. Per germline, CDR1 SGHAT and CDR2 FQNNGV.

The J gene is TRBJ2-1, the V gene TRBV12-2; the table assigns TRBD2, which was not confirmed against the DNA. TRBV12-2 is a pseudogene locus. The CDR3 sequence is 17 residues long. The CDR3 is CASRLARPSGGVNEQFF. The CDR3 bases are TGTGCAAGTCGCTTAGCGCGTCCTAGCGGGGGGGTAAATGAGCAGTTCTTC.